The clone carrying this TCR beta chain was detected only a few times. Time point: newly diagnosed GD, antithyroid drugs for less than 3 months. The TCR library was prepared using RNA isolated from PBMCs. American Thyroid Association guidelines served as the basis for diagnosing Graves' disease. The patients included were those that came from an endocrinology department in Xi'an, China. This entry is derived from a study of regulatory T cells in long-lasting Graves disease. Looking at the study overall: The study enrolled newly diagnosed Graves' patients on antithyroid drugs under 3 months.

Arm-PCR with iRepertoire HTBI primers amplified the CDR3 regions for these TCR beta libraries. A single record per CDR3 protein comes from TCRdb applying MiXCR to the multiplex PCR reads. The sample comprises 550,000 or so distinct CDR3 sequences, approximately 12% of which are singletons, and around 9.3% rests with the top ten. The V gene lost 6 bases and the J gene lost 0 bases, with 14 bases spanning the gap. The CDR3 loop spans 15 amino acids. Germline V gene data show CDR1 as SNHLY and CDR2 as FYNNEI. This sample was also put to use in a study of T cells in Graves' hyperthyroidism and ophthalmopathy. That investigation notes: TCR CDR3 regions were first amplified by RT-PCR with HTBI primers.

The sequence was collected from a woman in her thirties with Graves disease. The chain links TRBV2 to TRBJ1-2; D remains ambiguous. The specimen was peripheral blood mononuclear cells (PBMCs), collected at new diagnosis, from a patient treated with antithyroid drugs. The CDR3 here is CASSPDSYSNYGYTF. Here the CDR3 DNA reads TGTGCCAGCAGCCCGGACTCTTACTCTAACTATGGCTACACCTTC.